What follows are 18 T cell receptor beta chains derived from one specimen sequenced in a study of CXCR3-negative and CXCR3-positive naive CD8 T cells. Antigen specificity for these receptors is unknown. Whole-study findings and limits: For CXCR3-positive naive cells, TRB CDR3s were more hydrophobic than those of CXCR3-negative naive cells.

5' RACE with UMI labels generated the TRB cDNA libraries. Following a re-call of the 5' RACE reads, TCRdb has one entry per CDR3 protein and lacks DNA. The ten top clones account for approximately 0.67%, within a sample of roughly 80,000 distinct CDR3 sequences. Material for sequencing was naive CXCR3+ CD8+ T cells from blood. As to subset: CD45RO-CCR7+CD27+CD95- naive CD8+ T cells expressing CXCR3 (TNR3+). The source of these receptors is a human donor in good health. Some clones in this sample may be carry-over from other donors' samples.

The gene calls are TRBV15 and TRBJ2-5. The germline CDR1 and CDR2 sequences are LNHNV and YYDKDF (reference sequence). The CDR3 runs to 16 residues. This CDR3 reads CATSRGRASIQETQYF.

CDR3 region: CSVEDPRQLKNTEAFF. The chain employs TRBV29-1 and TRBJ1-1; the TCRdb call, TRBD1, lacks DNA for checking. Germline CDR1 reads SQVTM; CDR2 reads ANQGSEA. CDR3 length: 16 amino acids.

The chain is built from TRBV7-2 and TRBJ2-6; TCRdb's assignment of TRBD1 cannot be checked, as there is no DNA. This CDR3 contains 19 residues. In germline, CDR1 is SGHTA, CDR2 FQGNSA. This CDR3 reads CASSFPRTGDDSGANVLTF.

The genes are TRBV5-1 and TRBJ1-1; TCRdb's D call of TRBD1 is untestable without DNA. The V gene's germline CDR1 is SGHRS and CDR2 YFSETQ. The CDR3 consists of 14 residues. This chain's CDR3 is CASAAGGADTEAFF. Full variable domain (missing parts from reference TRBV5-1 and TRBJ1-1): KAGVTQTPRYLIKTRGQQVTLSCSPISGHRSVSWYQQTPGQGLQFLFEYFSETQRNKGNFPGRFSGRQFSNSRSEMNVSTLELGDSALYLCASAAGGADTEAFFGQGTRLTVV.

This rearrangement joins TRBV6-2 or TRBV6-3 to TRBJ2-1; the D call of TRBD2 rests on TCRdb alone, since no DNA is present to check it. The CDR3 extends over 15 amino acids. Looked up from germline, CDR1 is MNHEY and CDR2 is SVGEGT. CDR3 loop: CASSGLVGNGNEQFF.

The chain joins TRBV5-1 to TRBJ2-7. There are 14 residues in the CDR3. Germline loops: CDR1 SGHRS, CDR2 YFSETQ. The CDR3 reads CASSLRGGYYEQYF. Complete variable domain (other parts from reference TRBV5-1 and TRBJ2-7): KAGVTQTPRYLIKTRGQQVTLSCSPISGHRSVSWYQQTPGQGLQFLFEYFSETQRNKGNFPGRFSGRQFSNSRSEMNVSTLELGDSALYLCASSLRGGYYEQYFGPGTRLTVT.

The V gene is TRBV30, the J gene TRBJ2-7. The length of the CDR3 is 12 residues. Germline V gene data show CDR1 as GTSNPN and CDR2 as SVGIG (reference sequence). CDR3 loop: CAWSVVAGEQYF.

This chain links TRBV9 with TRBJ2-3; TCRdb's D call, TRBD2, is unchecked because there is no DNA. The CDR3 covers 17 residues. Germline V gives CDR1 SGDLS, CDR2 YYNGEE. CDR3: CASSVPTSGGDPRTQYF.

The V gene is TRBV29-1, the J gene TRBJ2-7; the TCRdb D gene call, TRBD1, has no DNA to confirm it. Germline lookup yields CDR1 SQVTM and CDR2 ANQGSEA. This CDR3 contains 16 residues. CDR3 in amino acids: CSVGGGGQRNSYEQYF.

The chain is built from TRBV28 and TRBJ2-7. The CDR3 extends over 12 amino acids. Per the germline V gene, CDR1 is MDHEN and CDR2 is SYDVKM. The CDR3 region is CASSFNTYEQYF.

This chain uses TRBV5-1 with TRBJ2-7; TCRdb indicates TRBD1, and absent DNA this call remains unverified. CDR1 SGHRS and CDR2 YFSETQ come from the germline V gene. The CDR3 length is 14 residues. The CDR3 loop is CASSFGTEAYEQYF.

The gene calls are TRBV3-1 and TRBJ2-1; TCRdb proposes TRBD2, but this gene call is untestable without DNA. The CDR3 spans 13 residues. The germline V gene encodes CDR1 LGHDT and CDR2 YNNKEL (reference sequence). The CDR3: CASSWTSGNEQFF.

The V gene is TRBV12-3 or TRBV12-4, the J gene TRBJ2-1; the D call from TCRdb, TRBD2, cannot be confirmed without DNA. The CDR3 is made up of 15 amino acids. CDR3 in amino acids: CASSLGGPTYNEQFF.

The chain recombines TRBV28 with TRBJ2-5; TCRdb's D call of TRBD1 is untestable without DNA. CDR3 size: 17 residues. The germline gives CDR1 MDHEN, CDR2 SYDVKM. CDR3 loop: CASSFGTGNALQETQYF.

The gene calls are TRBV28 and TRBJ1-1; TCRdb gives TRBD1 as the D gene, but with no DNA this cannot be confirmed. The CDR3 has 15 amino acids. Germline CDR1 MDHEN, CDR2 SYDVKM. The CDR3: CASSANDRGDTEAFF.

The V call is TRBV5-5, the J call TRBJ2-2. Germline V gives CDR1 SGHKS, CDR2 YYEKEE (reference sequence). The CDR3 covers 15 residues. CDR3 region: CASSLETANTGELFF.

The chain links TRBV6-2 or TRBV6-3 to TRBJ1-1; TCRdb returns TRBD1, unconfirmable since there is no DNA. The V gene's germline CDR1 is MNHEY and CDR2 SVGEGT. The CDR3 extends over 11 amino acids. CDR3 sequence reads: CASTTPDEAFF.

The chain joins TRBV5-6 to TRBJ2-3. CDR3 length equals 14 residues. Germline CDR1 SGHDT, CDR2 YYEEEE. The CDR3 sequence: CASSLDGRTDTQYF.